This TCR beta chain was found in a study of shared clonotypes between healthy human individuals. Study conclusions and caveats: Generally, naive subsets came out with larger estimated richness than memory subsets.

The germline CDR1 and CDR2 sequences are SGDLS and YYNGEE. Trimming took 4 bases from V and 3 from J; bases not matched to a gene: 8. CDR3 length: 15 residues. The protocol was immunoSEQ multiplex PCR, while the TCRdb copy is restricted to in-frame clones and leaves out a portion. The top ten hold approximately 0.36% of the sample, which has 2 million to 3 million clones, roughly 93% seen once. Note on this clone: What it binds is not known.

The sequenced material came from naive CD4+ T cells from PBMCs. Regarding subset: CD45RA+ positively selected. This sequence originates from a young man in good health. Some clones in this sample may be carry-over from other donors' samples. The chain links TRBV9 to TRBJ2-5; TRBD2 aligns across 8 bases. In DNA, the CDR3 is TGTGCCAGCAGCCTCCACGGGAGGGCCGAAGAGACCCAGTACTTC. Protein product: CASSLHGRAEETQYF.